The 26 T cell receptor beta chains presented below share a single source sample, sequenced in a study of blood T cell repertoires in COVID-19. This table comes from immunoSEQ multiplex PCR, and its TCRdb copy is limited to in-frame clones, with some not included. The sample yields some 300,000 clones, nearly 90% seen once. Sequenced material: peripheral blood. All receptors come from a middle-aged woman with COVID-19, enrolled during active disease.

The rearrangement links TRBV12-3 or TRBV12-4 to TRBJ1-1; D might be TRBD1 (6 bases). This CDR3 contains 13 residues. Trimming shortened V by 5 bases and J by 2 bases, and 9 bases separated the two germline ends. CDR3 region: CASSGQLNTEAFF. The CDR3 DNA reads TGTGCCAGCAGTGGACAGCTAAACACTGAAGCTTTCTTT.

The chain couples TRBV7-2 to TRBJ2-3; 7 nucleotides align to TRBD2. CDR3 length: 16 residues. Looked up from germline, CDR1 is SGHTA and CDR2 is FQGNSA. V lost 1 base and J lost 9; bases outside the gene matches: 13. Here the CDR3 DNA reads TGTGCCAGCAGCTTAGGCCTAGCGGCTTTATCCGGGACGCAGTATTTT. Translating gives CASSLGLAALSGTQYF.

The rearrangement links TRBV30 to TRBJ1-3; 7 nucleotides align to TRBD1. V lost 5 bases and J lost 5; bases outside the gene matches: 6. The CDR3 runs to 13 residues. CDR1 and CDR2 from the germline V gene are GTSNPN and SVGIG (reference sequence). The CDR3 is CAWSTGIRNTIYF. DNA for the CDR3: TGTGCCTGGTCGACAGGGATCAGAAACACCATATATTTT.

This chain's CDR3 is CASSWESTGELFF. CDR3 DNA: TGTGCCAGCAGCTGGGAGAGTACCGGGGAGCTGTTTTTT. The chain recombines TRBV5-6 with TRBJ2-2, with a weak D call TRBD2 (5 bases). This CDR3 region has 13 residues. Germline CDR1 SGHDT, CDR2 YYEEEE. The ends were cut back, 3 bases at V and 5 bases at J, with 8 bases in the middle. Full variable domain (remainder filled in from reference TRBV5-6 and TRBJ2-2): DAGVTQSPTHLIKTRGQQVTLRCSPKSGHDTVSWYQQALGQGPQFIFQYYEEEERQRGNFPDRFSGHQFPNYSSELNVNALLLGDSALYLCASSWESTGELFFGEGSRLTVL.

This rearrangement joins TRBV7-6 to TRBJ2-7, with D possibly matching TRBD2 (5 bases). The CDR3 spans 18 residues. Germline values: CDR1 SGHVS, CDR2 FNYEAQ. V lost 5 bases and J 3 bases, leaving 26 bases between the germline ends. The CDR3 here is CASSPRLTNPTGNYEQYF. The CDR3 region has the DNA TGTGCCAGCAGCCCCCGTCTTACCAACCCAACGGGAAACTACGAGCAGTACTTC. The variable domain in full, with the rest retrieved from reference TRBV7-6 and TRBJ2-7, is GAGVSQSPRYKVTKRGQDVALRCDPISGHVSLYWYRQALGQGPEFLTYFNYEAQQDKSGLPNDRFSAERPEGSISTLTIQRTEQRDSAMYRCASSPRLTNPTGNYEQYFGPGTRLTVT.

This clone came up once. The chain links TRBV20-1 to TRBJ2-7, with unresolved D. In germline, CDR1 is DFQATT, CDR2 SNEGSKA (reference sequence). The V end was cut by 8 bases, the J end by 1 base, with 9 bases between. The CDR3 has 11 residues. CDR3 in DNA: TGCAGTTCGGGTCGGTCCTACGAGCAGTACTTC. Encoded protein: CSSGRSYEQYF.

This clone is a singleton in its sample. The CDR3, as DNA: TGTGCCAGCAGTTACGAGTGGCTAGCGGGGCCGTACTTC. Protein product: CASSYEWLAGPYF. The chain joins TRBV6-2 or TRBV6-3 to TRBJ2-5; the match to TRBD2 covers 9 bases. V shed 2 bases and J 13 bases; nucleotides not matched to a gene: 8. CDR3 length: 13 amino acids. Per the germline V gene, CDR1 is MNHEY and CDR2 is SVGEGT.

This rearrangement joins TRBV28 to TRBJ2-7, with a weak D call TRBD2 (5 bases). Germline lookup yields CDR1 MDHEN and CDR2 SYDVKM. The CDR3 is made up of 14 amino acids. The ends were cut back, 9 bases at V and 2 bases at J, with 17 bases in the middle. The CDR3 loop is CASYGGPSAYEQYF. CDR3 coding DNA: TGTGCCAGTTATGGAGGACCTTCTGCCTACGAGCAGTACTTC.

The chain combines TRBV6-5 with TRBJ1-5; 7 bases map to TRBD1. Germline loops: CDR1 MNHEY, CDR2 SVGAGI. With V trimmed by 4 bases and J by 7 bases, 10 bases remained unmatched. The CDR3 runs 15 residues. CDR3 residues: CASSSPDREVQPQHF. In DNA form, the CDR3 reads TGTGCCAGCAGTTCCCCTGACAGGGAAGTCCAGCCCCAGCATTTT.

As for this clone: Sequence at one end of the junction differs from germline and may be a read error. The J gene is TRBJ2-7, the V gene TRBV7-9, with D tentatively TRBD2 (6 bases). This CDR3 comprises 14 residues. The germline V gene has CDR1 SEHNR and CDR2 FQNEAQ (reference sequence). CDR3 in DNA: TGTGCCAGCAGCTTATACTTGGTGGAGGGGCCTATATGGTTC. It is translated as CASSLYLVEGPIWF.

The CDR3 DNA reads TGTGCCAGCAGTTCCCGGACTAGCGGACGGGCAGATACGCAGTATTTT. Encoded protein: CASSSRTSGRADTQYF. This sequence joins TRBV5-6 and TRBJ2-3; the match to TRBD2 covers 10 bases. The ends lost 5 bases at V and 4 bases at J; junction bases unmatched: 10. The CDR3 spans 16 residues. Germline assignment: CDR1 SGHDT and CDR2 YYEEEE. The entire variable domain, with the rest obtained from reference TRBV5-6 and TRBJ2-3, is as follows: DAGVTQSPTHLIKTRGQQVTLRCSPKSGHDTVSWYQQALGQGPQFIFQYYEEEERQRGNFPDRFSGHQFPNYSSELNVNALLLGDSALYLCASSSRTSGRADTQYFGPGTRLTVL.

This clone has just a few counts. The V gene is TRBV13, the J gene TRBJ1-3; 8 bases match TRBD1. The CDR3 has 16 residues. After removal of 4 bases from V and 0 bases from J, the junction contained 5 bases not matched to a gene. The germline gives CDR1 PRHDT, CDR2 FYEKMQ (reference sequence). CDR3 in DNA: TGTGCCAGCAGCTCGCGACAGGGGCGCTCTGGAAACACCATATATTTT. This translates into CASSSRQGRSGNTIYF. The complete variable domain, with remaining parts taken from reference TRBV13 and TRBJ1-3, reads AAGVIQSPRHLIKEKRETATLKCYPIPRHDTVYWYQQGPGQDPQFLISFYEKMQSDKGSIPDRFSAQQFSDYHSELNMSSLELGDSALYFCASSSRQGRSGNTIYFGEGSWLTVV.

The chain is built from TRBV4-3 and TRBJ2-3, with 11 bases fitting TRBD1. The CDR3 runs 18 residues. J gave up 3 bases and V 4 bases, and 12 bases lay outside the gene matches. CDR1 and CDR2 (germline): LGHNA, YSLEER. The CDR3 bases are TGCGCCAGCAGCCCTACCCAACGGACAGGGGGCATAACAGATACGCAGTATTTT. Its protein product is CASSPTQRTGGITDTQYF.

CDR3 protein: CASSSGLAEETQYF. CDR3 DNA: TGTGCCAGCAGCTCCGGACTAGCGGAAGAGACCCAGTACTTC. The chain recombines TRBV6-6 with TRBJ2-5; TRBD2 aligns across 10 bases. The CDR3 has 14 amino acids. Unmatched junction bases numbered 4, after V lost 6 bases and J lost 3 bases. Germline V lookup: CDR1 MNHNY, CDR2 SVGAGI (reference sequence).

This clone was observed once. V usage is TRBV30 and J usage is TRBJ1-1, with no clear D. CDR3 length: 12 amino acids. Germline assignment: CDR1 GTSNPN and CDR2 SVGIG (reference sequence). V lost 0 bases and J lost 7, with 9 bases in between. Written as DNA, the CDR3 is TGTGCCTGGAGTGTAGCTACGGGTGAAGCTTTCTTT. Translated, it gives CAWSVATGEAFF.

The chain carries TRBV7-9 and TRBJ2-6; 9 bases fit TRBD1. The CDR3 contains 17 residues. CDR1 is SEHNR and CDR2 is FQNEAQ in the germline V gene (reference sequence). V gave up 6 bases and J gave up 0 bases; unmatched junction bases: 6. The CDR3 region is CASSTGTGPSGANVLTF. The CDR3, as DNA: TGTGCCAGCAGTACCGGGACAGGGCCCTCTGGGGCCAACGTCCTGACTTTC.

The rearrangement links TRBV5-5 to TRBJ2-7; TRBD2 matches 8 bases. The CDR3 has 15 amino acids. J lost 6 bases, V lost 4 bases, and 12 bases had no gene match. CDR1 is SGHKS and CDR2 is YYEKEE in the germline V gene (reference sequence). This CDR3 is CASSVTTGGLGEQYF. In nucleotides, the CDR3 is TGTGCCAGCAGCGTAACGACGGGGGGGCTTGGCGAGCAGTACTTC.

The chain joins TRBV28 to TRBJ2-1, with 8 positions matching TRBD2. Germline CDR1 MDHEN, CDR2 SYDVKM. This CDR3 contains 15 residues. V shed 6 bases and J 8 bases; nucleotides not matched to a gene: 12. The CDR3 loop is CASRPSGLASHEQFF. Here the CDR3 DNA reads TGTGCCAGCAGACCATCAGGACTAGCTTCCCATGAGCAGTTCTTC.

The V and J genes are TRBV16 and TRBJ1-2, with D possibly TRBD1 on 5 matching bases. Trimming stripped 0 bases from V and 2 bases from J, with 7 bases between. This CDR3 spans 14 amino acids. Germline CDR1 is KGHSY and CDR2 is FQNENV. DNA of the CDR3: TGTGCCAGCAGCCAATCGGCAGGGAACTATGGCTACACCTTC. Translating gives CASSQSAGNYGYTF.

The CDR3 is CAISESWGGGNTEAFF. DNA of the CDR3: TGTGCCATCAGTGAGTCATGGGGCGGTGGGAACACTGAAGCTTTCTTT. The rearrangement uses TRBV10-3 and TRBJ1-1; the D gene is possibly TRBD1 (5 bases). Germline V CDR1 and CDR2: ENHRY, SYGVKD. V was shortened by 0 bases and J by 1 base, with 12 bases between the two germline ends. CDR3 length: 16 amino acids.

The chain couples TRBV4-3 to TRBJ2-1, with D possibly being TRBD1 (5 bases). The germline CDR1 and CDR2 sequences are LGHNA and YSLEER. CDR3 size: 14 residues. V lost 0 bases and J 10 bases, leaving 13 bases between the germline ends. Here the CDR3 reads CASSQEPLGAEQFF. In DNA, the CDR3 is TGCGCCAGCAGCCAAGAACCTCTAGGGGCGGAGCAGTTCTTC.

The rearrangement uses TRBV11-3 and TRBJ2-3; D possibly corresponds to TRBD2 (6 bases). CDR1 and CDR2 from the germline V gene are SGHNT and YENEEA. The CDR3 extends over 17 amino acids. V was clipped by 5 bases and J by 2 bases, with 20 bases between them. The CDR3 loop reads CASSRMAGGGITDTQYF. The CDR3 nucleotides are TGTGCCAGCAGCCGCATGGCAGGTGGGGGGATCACAGATACGCAGTATTTT. Full variable domain (rest looked up from reference TRBV11-3 and TRBJ2-3): EAGVVQSPRYKIIEKKQPVAFWCNPISGHNTLYWYLQNLGQGPELLIRYENEEAVDDSQLPKDRFSAERLKGVDSTLKIQPAELGDSAVYLCASSRMAGGGITDTQYFGPGTRLTVL.

This clone appeared a few times. The chain uses TRBV29-1 and TRBJ1-2; unclear D gene. Trimming removed 0 bases at V and 8 bases at J, with 13 bases between. From germline, CDR1 is SQVTM and CDR2 ANQGSEA. CDR3 size: 13 residues. CDR3 region: CSVEDNIREGYTF. For the CDR3, the DNA is TGCAGCGTTGAAGATAACATACGGGAGGGCTACACCTTC.

A few counts support this clone. Other DNA variants within this sample encode the same CDR3. This chain links TRBV6-1 with TRBJ1-5, with D tentatively TRBD1 (6 bases). The CDR3 loop spans 15 amino acids. Trimming cost V 0 bases and J 3 bases, with 9 bases left between them. Germline V lookup: CDR1 MNHNS, CDR2 SASEGT. CDR3 in DNA: TGTGCCAGCAGTGAAGCAGGGGGTTACAATCAGCCCCAGCATTTT. Amino acids: CASSEAGGYNQPQHF.

The chain links TRBV5-6 to TRBJ2-7; the D gene is possibly TRBD2 (7 bases). The V end was cut by 2 bases, the J end by 1 base, with 10 bases between. This CDR3 spans 14 amino acids. The V gene's germline CDR1 is SGHDT and CDR2 YYEEEE. CDR3 coding DNA: TGTGCCAGCAGCTTTCGGGGGGCTTCCTACGAGCAGTACTTC. Translation: CASSFRGASYEQYF.

The genes are TRBV29-1 and TRBJ1-3; 7 nucleotides agree with TRBD1. The CDR3 totals 14 residues. With V trimmed by 7 bases and J by 6 bases, 12 bases remained unmatched. In germline, CDR1 is SQVTM, CDR2 ANQGSEA. The CDR3 region has the DNA TGCAGCGCTCTGTCCGGGACAGAGATAAACACCATATATTTT. Residues: CSALSGTEINTIYF.